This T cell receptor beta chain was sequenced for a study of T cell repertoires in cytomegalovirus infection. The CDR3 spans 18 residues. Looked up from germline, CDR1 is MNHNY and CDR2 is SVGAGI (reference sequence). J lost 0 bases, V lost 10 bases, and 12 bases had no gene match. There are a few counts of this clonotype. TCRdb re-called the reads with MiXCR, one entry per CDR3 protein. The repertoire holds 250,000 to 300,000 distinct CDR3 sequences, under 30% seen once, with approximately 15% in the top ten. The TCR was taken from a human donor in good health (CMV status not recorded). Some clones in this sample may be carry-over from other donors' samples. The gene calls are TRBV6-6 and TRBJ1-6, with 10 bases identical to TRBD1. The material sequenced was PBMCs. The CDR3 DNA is TGTGCCACTGCCACTGGGACAGGGGCAAGCTCCTATAATTCACCCCTCCACTTT. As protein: CATATGTGASSYNSPLHF.